These 23 T cell receptor beta chains came from one sample sequenced in a study of T-cell reconstitution after alpha-beta-depleted transplantation in children. It was with unique molecular identifiers that the TCRbeta library was prepared. Using its own MiXCR run on the PCR reads, TCRdb lists one record per CDR3 protein. The data contain a few hundred thousand distinct CDR3 sequences, around 12% of them singletons. Sample: PBMCs from the stem cell graft donor, taken from the stem cell graft. These receptors were taken from a human donor who donated a stem cell graft to a child with combined immunodeficiency.

This clonotype was seen only a few times. The chain is built from TRBV7-9 and TRBJ2-3; possibly TRBD2 for D (6 bases). The CDR3 is made up of 16 amino acids. The germline V gene encodes CDR1 SEHNR and CDR2 FQNEAQ (reference sequence). Trimming pared 5 bases from V and 0 bases from J, leaving 15 bases between. For the CDR3, the DNA is TGTGCCAGCAGCGCATCGGGACTTTTTAGCACAGATACGCAGTATTTT. Translating gives CASSASGLFSTDTQYF.

The chain combines TRBV9 with TRBJ2-5; the match to TRBD2 covers 9 bases. V trimming: 0 bases; J trimming: 3 bases; junction bases outside the gene matches: 6. The germline gives CDR1 SGDLS, CDR2 YYNGEE. This CDR3 comprises 16 residues. CDR3 amino acids: CASSVVSSGGEETQYF. The CDR3 nucleotides are TGTGCCAGCAGCGTAGTAAGTAGCGGGGGAGAAGAGACCCAGTACTTC.

This clonotype was found many times. V gene TRBV7-2 combines with J gene TRBJ2-2; the match to TRBD2 covers 10 bases. This CDR3 is built from 16 residues. The V gene end was trimmed by 5 bases and the J gene end by 5 bases; junction bases not matched to a gene: 8. The germline CDR1 and CDR2 sequences are SGHTA and FQGNSA. The CDR3 coding sequence is TGTGCCAGCAGCAATCTAGCGGGAGTGCGAACCGGGGAGCTGTTTTTT. Translated, it gives CASSNLAGVRTGELFF.

The chain carries TRBV29-1 and TRBJ2-7, with 10 bases fitting TRBD1. The CDR3 has 16 residues. J lost 4 bases, V lost 5 bases, and 14 bases had no gene match. Per the germline V gene, CDR1 is SQVTM and CDR2 is ANQGSEA. The CDR3 sequence: CSVIIGLGTGAYEQYF. In DNA, the CDR3 is TGCAGCGTTATTATCGGGTTGGGGACAGGGGCTTACGAGCAGTACTTC.

CDR3 in DNA: TGTGCCAGCAGCCAAGGAAGGGCAGGGGAGTATGGCTACACCTTC. It yields the protein CASSQGRAGEYGYTF. The chain recombines TRBV3-1 with TRBJ1-2, with TRBD1 as a possible D gene (6 bases). V was cut by 1 base and J by 5 bases, with 14 bases left in between. This CDR3 region has 15 residues. Germline V gene data show CDR1 as LGHDT and CDR2 as YNNKEL (reference sequence).

CDR3 DNA: TGTGCCAGCAGCTTTAGAGGGACCATGAACACTGAAGCTTTCTTT. Translated: CASSFRGTMNTEAFF. The chain links TRBV11-3 to TRBJ1-1, with D possibly matching TRBD1 (5 bases). This CDR3 contains 15 residues. V was cut by 3 bases and J by 0 bases, with 11 bases left in between. CDR1 is SGHNT, CDR2 YENEEA, per germline. The full variable domain, completed using reference TRBV11-3 and TRBJ1-1, is EAGVVQSPRYKIIEKKQPVAFWCNPISGHNTLYWYLQNLGQGPELLIRYENEEAVDDSQLPKDRFSAERLKGVDSTLKIQPAELGDSAVYLCASSFRGTMNTEAFFGQGTRLTVV.

The chain recombines TRBV6-2 or TRBV6-3 with TRBJ2-3, with TRBD2 matching 10 bases. This CDR3 contains 13 residues. Germline CDR1 MNHEY, CDR2 SVGEGT. Losses at the gene ends were 6 bases for V and 11 bases for J; bases not matched to a gene: 8. The CDR3 spells CASRHASGRWQYF. In nucleotides, the CDR3 is TGTGCCAGCAGACACGCTAGCGGGAGATGGCAGTATTTT.

As to this clonotype: This may arise from a read error, as a much more abundant clone is one base away. The V and J genes are TRBV29-1 and TRBJ2-1, with D tentatively TRBD2 (5 bases). V lost 6 bases and J 3 bases, leaving 12 bases between the germline ends. Germline V gene data show CDR1 as SQVTM and CDR2 as ANQGSEA. This CDR3 spans 13 amino acids. The CDR3 reads CSVSGSFYNEQFF. In nucleotides, the CDR3 is TGCAGCGTGTCGGGGAGTTTCTACAATGAGCAGTTCTTC.

V and J are TRBV2 and TRBJ2-5; D might be TRBD2 (7 bases). V shed 7 bases and J shed 7 bases, with 19 bases lying between them. The CDR3 spans 14 residues. Germline CDR1 SNHLY, CDR2 FYNNEI. The CDR3 reads CASTHREGRRTQYF. The CDR3 DNA sequence: TGTGCCAGCACCCACAGGGAGGGCCGACGGACCCAGTACTTC.

The chain is built from TRBV10-3 and TRBJ2-1; 10 bases agree with TRBD1. The junction had 5 bases not matched to a gene; V was cut back by 2 bases and J by 4 bases. The CDR3 contains 16 residues. Germline V gene lookup returns CDR1 ENHRY and CDR2 SYGVKD. This chain's CDR3 is CAISETGTGVYNEQFF. DNA for the CDR3: TGTGCCATCAGTGAGACCGGGACAGGGGTTTACAATGAGCAGTTCTTC.

As concerns this clonotype: Being one base from a much bigger clone, this may be a read error. V gene TRBV10-3 combines with J gene TRBJ2-1; 7 nucleotides line up with TRBD1. The CDR3 extends over 14 amino acids. The germline CDR1 and CDR2 sequences are ENHRY and SYGVKD. The CDR3 bases are TGTGCCATCAGTGGAGACAGGGTCTACTATGAGCAGTTCTTC. Translation: CAISGDRVYYEQFF.

This clonotype has just a few counts. This chain connects TRBV24-1 to TRBJ2-3; perhaps TRBD1 as D (7 bases). Deletions cut 4 bases from V and 4 bases from J, with 14 bases between. CDR1 KGHDR and CDR2 SFDVKD come from the germline V gene. The CDR3 totals 15 residues. The CDR3 spells CATSEGGGKADTQYF. For the CDR3, the DNA is TGTGCCACCAGTGAAGGAGGGGGCAAGGCAGATACGCAGTATTTT.

The sample holds many counts of this clonotype. V usage is TRBV20-1 and J usage is TRBJ2-7; D remains ambiguous. The CDR3 extends over 11 amino acids. CDR1 is DFQATT and CDR2 is SNEGSKA in the germline V gene (reference sequence). Trimming took off 3 bases at V and 0 bases at J, with 3 bases between the two ends. The CDR3 DNA is TGCAGTGCTAGGGACTCCTACGAGCAGTACTTC. Its translation: CSARDSYEQYF.

This clonotype occurred many times. The chain joins TRBV28 to TRBJ2-3; D is uncertain. This CDR3 comprises 10 residues. V was trimmed by 3 bases and J by 7 bases, leaving 2 bases between them. Germline assignment: CDR1 MDHEN and CDR2 SYDVKM. CDR3 loop: CASSLNTQYF. The CDR3 DNA follows: TGTGCCAGCAGTTTGAATACGCAGTATTTT.

The V and J genes are TRBV6-2 or TRBV6-3 and TRBJ2-2; D is unresolved. Trimming left V 2 bases short and J 3 bases short, with 16 bases between. CDR3 length: 17 amino acids. The germline CDR1 and CDR2 sequences are MNHEY and SVGEGT. The CDR3 region has the DNA TGTGCCAGCAGTTACAATCCCCAGCGAACCTACACCGGGGAGCTGTTTTTT. This codes for CASSYNPQRTYTGELFF.

The J gene is TRBJ2-7, the V gene TRBV20-1, with D uncertain. The V end lost 3 bases, the J end lost 7 bases, and 16 bases lay between the germline ends. The CDR3 runs to 13 residues. Germline V gives CDR1 DFQATT, CDR2 SNEGSKA (reference sequence). Here the CDR3 reads CSASQTPAFEQYF. The DNA of the CDR3 is TGCAGTGCTAGCCAGACTCCAGCGTTTGAGCAGTACTTC.

The chain employs TRBV7-2 and TRBJ2-3; 10 bases line up with TRBD2. J was trimmed by 2 bases and V by 5 bases; bases with no gene match: 10. Germline CDR1 is SGHTA and CDR2 is FQGNSA. This CDR3 is built from 17 residues. For the CDR3, the DNA is TGTGCCAGCAGCCAACAGGTCGGGACTAGCGACACAGATACGCAGTATTTT. Encoded protein: CASSQQVGTSDTDTQYF.

In its sample, this clonotype was seen many times. The V gene is TRBV12-3 or TRBV12-4, the J gene TRBJ1-4, with D hard to call. This CDR3 comprises 13 residues. V lost 6 bases, J lost 0 bases, and 5 bases lay in between. DNA of the CDR3: TGTGCCAGCAGACAGACAACTAATGAAAAACTGTTTTTT. The encoded protein is CASRQTTNEKLFF.

The chain uses TRBV5-1 and TRBJ1-1, with 7 bases matching TRBD1. This CDR3 contains 15 residues. Germline CDR1 SGHRS, CDR2 YFSETQ. Unmatched junction bases numbered 2, after V lost 0 bases and J lost 0 bases. The CDR3 spells CASSLEGQLNTEAFF. CDR3 bases: TGCGCCAGCAGCTTGGAGGGACAGCTGAACACTGAAGCTTTCTTT. Drawing the rest from reference TRBV5-1 and TRBJ1-1, the complete variable domain is KAGVTQTPRYLIKTRGQQVTLSCSPISGHRSVSWYQQTPGQGLQFLFEYFSETQRNKGNFPGRFSGRQFSNSRSEMNVSTLELGDSALYLCASSLEGQLNTEAFFGQGTRLTVV.

The chain carries TRBV7-2 and TRBJ2-3, with 11 nucleotides matching TRBD2. Trimming cost V 1 base and J 4 bases; bases outside gene matches: 4. This CDR3 region has 16 residues. CDR1 SGHTA and CDR2 FQGNSA come from the germline V gene. This chain's CDR3 is CASSLVATSGADTQYF. In nucleotides, the CDR3 is TGTGCCAGCAGCTTAGTTGCGACTAGCGGGGCAGATACGCAGTATTTT. Combining the CDR3 with reference TRBV7-2 and TRBJ2-3 gives the whole variable domain GAGVSQSPSNKVTEKGKDVELRCDPISGHTALYWYRQSLGQGLEFLIYFQGNSAPDKSGLPSDRFSAERTGGSVSTLTIQRTQQEDSAVYLCASSLVATSGADTQYFGPGTRLTVL.

This clonotype showed up many times. The CDR3 spells CASSQDDAGASTDTQYF. The CDR3 DNA sequence: TGTGCCAGCAGCCAAGATGACGCAGGGGCGAGCACAGATACGCAGTATTTT. V is TRBV14 and J is TRBJ2-3, with D possibly TRBD1 on 6 matching bases. V lost 0 bases, J lost 0 bases, and 13 bases lay in between. This CDR3 comprises 17 residues. Per germline, CDR1 SGHDN and CDR2 FVKESK.

This clonotype was detected only a few times. This chain connects TRBV19 to TRBJ2-5, with D tentatively TRBD2 (5 bases). This CDR3 spans 13 amino acids. CDR1 and CDR2 from the germline V gene are LNHDA and SQIVND (reference sequence). V was shortened by 6 bases and J by 5 bases, with 13 bases between the two germline ends. CDR3 nucleotides: TGTGCCAGTAGCGGGATCGACGGGGAGACCCAGTACTTC. Translating gives CASSGIDGETQYF.

The CDR3 loop is CASSPSPGTAYGQYF. CDR3 nucleotide sequence: TGTGCCAGCAGCCCTTCTCCCGGGACGGCCTATGGGCAGTACTTC. The rearrangement uses TRBV7-2 and TRBJ2-7; D could derive from TRBD1 or TRBD2 (5 bases each). V lost 5 bases to trimming and J lost 9 bases, with 23 bases between them. Looked up from germline, CDR1 is SGHTA and CDR2 is FQGNSA. There are 15 residues in the CDR3.